This T cell receptor beta chain derives from a study of CD39 and CD103 CD8 tumor-infiltrating T cells. CDR3 length: 16 amino acids. The ends were cut back, 1 base at V and 3 bases at J, with 15 bases in the middle. CDR1 is PRHDT and CDR2 is FYEKMQ in the germline V gene (reference sequence). Memory CD8 T cells were sorted as CD8+CD4-CD45RA-, any CCR7 status. Sequencing was performed with immunoSEQ multiplex PCR; in TCRdb, only in-frame clones are kept and a portion is missing. The table has fewer than 5,000 clones, around 66% seen once. J is TRBJ2-5 and V is TRBV13; possibly TRBD2 for D (6 bases). The sequence was obtained from a human donor with head and neck squamous cell carcinoma. The sample was CD8+ T cells sorted from blood. Subset in this sample: total memory CD8 T cells (CD45RA-CCR7+/-) from blood or uninvolved lymph node. The CDR3 reads CASSLVALGEEETQYF. CDR3 in DNA: TGTGCCAGCAGCTTAGTGGCCCTCGGGGAGGAAGAGACCCAGTACTTC.